These 32 T cell receptor gamma chains came from one sample sequenced in a study of γδ T cells in repeated Plasmodium falciparum infection. Vgamma9/Vdelta2+ and Vdelta2-negative gammadelta T cells were flow-sorted from PBMC for bulk sequencing. TCRdb re-called the multiplex PCR reads with CATT. This table has tens of thousands of gamma-chain clones, 1.4% appearing once. Sample: gamma-delta T cells from blood. These TCRs come from a pool of human donors (malaria-infected and uninfected, not separated).

As regards this clone: For this DNA, TCRdb reports the protein of a much larger clone, which diverges at residue 7, most likely from a read error; the protein presented here is translated directly from the DNA. V is TRGV9 and J is TRGJ1 or TRGJ2. TCRdb is silent on the J gene; assignment here came from matching the DNA to germline. The CDR3 consists of 13 residues. V shed 0 bases and J 10 bases; nucleotides not matched to a gene: 9. Germline CDR1 is GITISATS and CDR2 is ISYDGTV (reference sequence). The CDR3 is CALWEVLGRKKLF. The CDR3 region has the DNA TGTGCCTTGTGGGAGGTGCTAGGGCGAAAGAAACTCTTT.

This clone has a count of ten or more. The rearrangement uses TRGV9 and TRGJ1 or TRGJ2. Since TCRdb gives no J gene, matching the DNA to germline was used here to assign it. This CDR3 region has 13 residues. Germline CDR1 GITISATS, CDR2 ISYDGTV (reference sequence). The V segment lost 0 bases and the J segment 8 bases; nucleotides outside the gene matches: 7. This chain's CDR3 is CALWEVPRDKKLF. In DNA, the CDR3 is TGTGCCTTGTGGGAGGTGCCCCGGGATAAGAAACTCTTT.

This clone was found a few times. The protein in TCRdb stems from a much larger clone and differs at residue 9 from this DNA's translation, likely a read error; here the protein is translated from the DNA. The rearrangement joins TRGV9 to TRGJ1 or TRGJ2. Since TCRdb gives no J gene, matching the DNA to germline was used here to assign it. With 6 bases clipped from V and 10 bases from J, the junction kept 15 bases outside the gene matches. The CDR3 spans 13 residues. Germline CDR1 is GITISATS and CDR2 is ISYDGTV (reference sequence). CDR3 amino acids: CALWRGRSQKKLF. The CDR3 DNA reads as TGTGCCTTGTGGCGGGGGCGGAGTCAGAAGAAACTCTTT.

In its sample, this clone was seen many times. A far bigger clonotype differs at one base, so this is likely a read error. Other DNA sequences in this specimen translate into the identical CDR3. The chain carries TRGV8 and TRGJ1 or TRGJ2. TCRdb offers no J gene call, so here the DNA was matched to germline to obtain one. Germline CDR1 and CDR2: VENAVY and YDSYNSRV. The CDR3 is 11 residues long. Here the CDR3 DNA reads TGTGCCACTTGGGGCCGAACGAAGAAACTCTTT. This sequence encodes CATWGRTKKLF.

This clone was seen a handful of times. The protein recorded in TCRdb matches a much larger clone and deviates from this DNA's translation at residue 8, suggesting a read error; the protein here is obtained by translating the DNA. This chain joins TRGV9 and TRGJ1 or TRGJ2. Per the germline V gene, CDR1 is GITISATS and CDR2 is ISYDGTV (reference sequence). CDR3 length: 14 amino acids. V was clipped by 3 bases and J by 3 bases; unmatched bases: 8. The CDR3 coding sequence is TGTGCCTTGTGGGAGCCGAAGAGTTATTATAAGAAACTCTTT. Amino acid sequence: CALWEPKSYYKKLF.

Turning to this clone: This DNA translates differently at residue 7 from the TCRdb protein, which is that of a much larger clone; a read error is likely, and the protein shown is the DNA's own translation. Written as DNA, the CDR3 is TGTGCCATCCGTTGGTTCAGGATATTT. It translates to CAIRWFRIF. For the V gene the call is TRGV8; the J gene has no call. The CDR3 extends over 9 amino acids. The germline CDR1 and CDR2 sequences are VENAVY and YDSYNSRV.

This clone was seen ten or more times. TCRdb's listed protein matches a much larger clone and diverges from this DNA's translation at residue 12, likely through a read error; the protein shown comes from the DNA. V and J are TRGV9 and TRGJP1. This CDR3 region has 15 residues. CDR1 and CDR2 from the germline V gene are GITISATS and ISYDGTV (reference sequence). In DNA, the CDR3 is TGTGCCTTGTGGGAGGCCTATACCACTGGTTGGTCCAAGATATTT. This gives the protein CALWEAYTTGWSKIF.

This clone was found a few times. TCRdb lists the protein of a much larger clone for this DNA, which differs at residue 4, so this is likely a read error; the protein given here is translated from the DNA itself. V and J are TRGV4 and TRGJ1 or TRGJ2. The germline V gene has CDR1 EGSTGY and CDR2 YDSYTSSV. The CDR3 totals 13 residues. The CDR3 DNA reads TGTGCCACCCGGGATGGTTCCAATTATAAGAAACTCTTT. Protein product: CATRDGSNYKKLF.

This clone was seen many times. The V and J genes are TRGV3 and TRGJ1 or TRGJ2. No J gene was available from TCRdb, and it was assigned here by a germline match of the DNA. Per the germline V gene, CDR1 is VTNTFY and CDR2 is YDVSTARD (reference sequence). The CDR3 has 15 residues. The V segment lost 1 base and the J segment 0 bases; nucleotides outside the gene matches: 6. CDR3 region: CATWDSLSNYYKKLF. The CDR3, as DNA: TGTGCCACCTGGGACAGCCTGTCGAATTATTATAAGAAACTCTTT.

There are many counts of this clone. The genes are TRGV2 and TRGJ1 or TRGJ2. In the absence of a J gene in TCRdb, the DNA was matched to germline to assign it here. With V trimmed by 2 bases and J by 0 bases, 4 bases remained unmatched. This CDR3 has 14 amino acids. Germline CDR1 is EGSNGY and CDR2 is YDSYNSKV. The chain's CDR3 is CATWDARNYYKKLF. The CDR3 DNA follows: TGTGCCACCTGGGACGCACGGAATTATTATAAGAAACTCTTT.

This clone appeared many times. TCRdb's protein and the translated DNA diverge at residue 7; the protein reported here is the translation of the DNA. The sample holds other DNA sequences that translate to the same CDR3. V usage is TRGV4 and J usage is TRGJ1 or TRGJ2. J was trimmed by 3 bases and V by 2 bases; bases with no gene match: 4. This CDR3 has 13 amino acids. Germline V lookup: CDR1 EGSTGY, CDR2 YDSYTSSV. CDR3 region: CATWDDRYYKKLF. The CDR3 DNA reads TGTGCCACCTGGGATGATCGTTATTATAAGAAACTCTTT.

The rearrangement links TRGV2 to TRGJ1 or TRGJ2. TCRdb is silent on the J gene; assignment here came from matching the DNA to germline. Per the germline V gene, CDR1 is EGSNGY and CDR2 is YDSYNSKV. Trimming cost V 12 bases and J 5 bases; bases outside gene matches: 13. The CDR3 has 12 residues. CDR3 in DNA: TGTGCCCCTGGGACGGGCCATTATAAGAAACTCTTT. Translation gives CAPGTGHYKKLF.

In this sample, this clone turned up a few times. TCRdb lists the protein of a much larger clone for this DNA, which differs at residue 7, so this is likely a read error; the protein given here is translated from the DNA itself. The gene calls are TRGV9 and TRGJP. The CDR3 is 18 amino acids. Germline assignment: CDR1 GITISATS and CDR2 ISYDGTV (reference sequence). V lost 2 bases to trimming and J lost 7 bases; unmatched junction nucleotides: 11. DNA of the CDR3: TGTGCCTTGTGGGAGGACCATAAGGGGGAGTTGGGCAAAAAAATCAAGGTATTT. Protein: CALWEDHKGELGKKIKVF.

Turning to this clone: The protein that TCRdb holds for this DNA derives from a much larger clone and differs from the translated DNA at residue 5, which likely indicates a read error; the protein shown here is translated from the DNA. The chain uses TRGV9 and TRGJ1 or TRGJ2. The germline V gene encodes CDR1 GITISATS and CDR2 ISYDGTV (reference sequence). This CDR3 has 11 residues. Unmatched junction bases numbered 7, after V lost 5 bases and J lost 9 bases. In DNA, the CDR3 is TGTGCCTTGTGGGCGGGATTTAAGAAACTCTTT. Encoded protein: CALWAGFKKLF.

This clone was detected a few times. TCRdb records a much larger clone's protein for this DNA, with a difference at residue 9 that likely arises from a read error; the protein given is the translation of the DNA. Here the V gene is TRGV4, but the J gene went uncalled. Per germline, CDR1 EGSTGY and CDR2 YDSYTSSV. The CDR3 consists of 11 residues. The DNA of the CDR3 is TGTGCCACCTGGTTGGGGTATAAGAGACTCTTT. The encoded protein is CATWLGYKRLF.

With respect to this clone: TCRdb assigns this DNA the protein of a much larger clone, which departs from its translation at residue 10; this likely reflects a read error, and the protein shown comes from translating the DNA. The chain links TRGV2 to TRGJ1 or TRGJ2. Germline matching of the DNA provided the J gene here, since TCRdb leaves it blank. Germline CDR1 and CDR2: EGSNGY and YDSYNSKV. This CDR3 has 13 amino acids. The CDR3 protein is CATWDGLGYRKLF. The CDR3 DNA sequence: TGTGCCACCTGGGACGGGCTAGGTTATAGGAAACTCTTT.

As to this clone: TCRdb assigns this DNA the protein of a much larger clone, which departs from its translation at residue 16; this likely reflects a read error, and the protein shown comes from translating the DNA. The V gene call reads TRGV9; no J gene was called. This CDR3 spans 18 amino acids. Germline CDR1 is GITISATS and CDR2 is ISYDGTV (reference sequence). CDR3 in amino acids: CALWEVPIKELGKKIRVF. As DNA, the CDR3 is TGTGCCTTGTGGGAGGTGCCAATCAAAGAGTTGGGCAAAAAAATCAGGGTATTT.

About this clone itself: The protein in TCRdb stems from a much larger clone and differs at residue 5 from this DNA's translation, likely a read error; here the protein is translated from the DNA. The genes are TRGV2 and TRGJ1 or TRGJ2. TCRdb lists no J gene, so it was determined here by aligning the DNA to germline. From germline, CDR1 is EGSNGY and CDR2 YDSYNSKV. Germline trimming cut 6 bases from V and 7 bases from J; bases unmatched to any gene: 12. This CDR3 is 13 amino acids long. As DNA, the CDR3 is TGTGCCACCTGGAACCCCCCGGGATATAAGAAACTCTTT. This sequence encodes CATWNPPGYKKLF.

This clone has a handful of counts. TCRdb's entry gives the protein of a much larger clone, which mismatches this DNA's translation at residue 12, likely from a read error; the protein reported here is translated from the DNA. The V segment is TRGV9, and no J call was made. CDR3 length: 14 amino acids. Germline V gene sequence: CDR1 GITISATS, CDR2 ISYDGTV (reference sequence). In DNA, the CDR3 is TGTGCCTCAAATCAAGAGTTGGGCAAAAAAATCGAGGTATTT. As protein: CASNQELGKKIEVF.

A few counts support this clone. A much larger clone lies one base from this, so it may be a read error. Other DNA sequences in the sample encode the same CDR3. The chain joins TRGV4 to TRGJ1 or TRGJ2. The J gene, left out of TCRdb, was set here by checking the DNA against germline. CDR1 is EGSTGY, CDR2 YDSYTSSV, per germline. The CDR3 loop spans 13 amino acids. Trimming removed 6 bases from V and 2 bases from J; junction bases left unmatched: 7. This CDR3 is CATWRTYYYKKLF. The DNA for the CDR3 is TGTGCCACCTGGCGGACATATTATTATAAGAAACTCTTT.

As to this clone: This DNA's translation differs at residue 3 from TCRdb's protein, which comes from a much larger clone; a read error is likely, and the protein shown is translated from the DNA. J is TRGJP2 and V is TRGV2. CDR1 is EGSNGY and CDR2 is YDSYNSKV in the germline V gene. This CDR3 region has 15 residues. The junction had 15 bases not matched to a gene; V was cut back by 11 bases and J by 3 bases. The CDR3 loop reads CAIRGDPRSDWIKTF. CDR3 nucleotides: TGTGCCATCCGGGGGGACCCCCGTAGTGATTGGATCAAGACGTTT.

In its sample, this clone was seen many times. This rearrangement joins TRGV4 to TRGJ1 or TRGJ2. V lost 0 bases and J lost 2; bases outside the gene matches: 16. The CDR3 spans 18 residues. CDR1 and CDR2 (germline): EGSTGY, YDSYTSSV. The CDR3 reads CATWDGLSPGVYYYKKLF. The CDR3 bases are TGTGCCACCTGGGATGGGCTAAGTCCTGGGGTATATTATTATAAGAAACTCTTT.

This clone was seen many times. TCRdb's entry gives the protein of a much larger clone, which mismatches this DNA's translation at residue 10, likely from a read error; the protein reported here is translated from the DNA. This sequence joins TRGV9 and TRGJP. Germline matching of the DNA provided the J gene here, since TCRdb leaves it blank. CDR1 is GITISATS and CDR2 is ISYDGTV in the germline V gene (reference sequence). This CDR3 is 17 amino acids long. The chain's CDR3 is CALWEVPSESGKKIKVF. CDR3 sequence (DNA): TGTGCCTTGTGGGAGGTGCCCTCGGAGTCGGGCAAAAAAATCAAGGTATTT.

This clone was seen many times. Since a far larger clone is one base different, this is likely a read error. The J gene went uncalled, whereas the V gene is TRGV4. CDR3 size: 11 residues. Germline-derived CDR1 and CDR2 are EGSTGY and YDSYTSSV. This CDR3 reads CATWDVYKKLF. Here the CDR3 DNA reads TGTGCCACCTGGGATGTGTATAAGAAGCTCTTT.

Comment on this clone: Translating this DNA gives a protein that differs at residue 7 from the TCRdb one, which belongs to a much larger clone; a read error is likely, and the protein shown is this translation. The chain is built from TRGV4 and TRGJ1 or TRGJ2. The germline V gene encodes CDR1 EGSTGY and CDR2 YDSYTSSV. CDR3 size: 14 residues. The CDR3 protein is CATWDPLRYSKKLF. The CDR3 region has the DNA TGTGCCACCTGGGATCCTTTACGGTATTCTAAGAAACTCTTT.

This clone was seen only a few times. This probably arose from a read error, given a far larger clone one base away. This CDR3 is also generated by other DNA sequences in the sample. V gene TRGV2 combines with J gene TRGJ1 or TRGJ2. TCRdb carries no J gene annotation; the J gene was assigned here by matching the DNA with germline. After removal of 0 bases from V and 7 bases from J, the junction contained 6 bases not matched to a gene. The CDR3 consists of 13 residues. Germline CDR1 reads EGSNGY; CDR2 reads YDSYNSKV. The CDR3 DNA follows: TGTGCCACCTGGGACGGGCCACCCTATAAGAAACTCTTT. Amino acid sequence: CATWDGPPYKKLF.

With regard to this clone: TCRdb has a much larger clone's protein, which differs at residue 11 from the translation of this DNA, likely because of a read error; what is shown is the protein translated from the DNA. The chain recombines TRGV9 with TRGJP. The CDR3 covers 17 residues. The germline V gene encodes CDR1 GITISATS and CDR2 ISYDGTV (reference sequence). CDR3 DNA sequence: TGTGCCTTGTGGGAGGTTAGCTTAGAGTTGGTCAAAAAAATCAAGGTATTT. It specifies CALWEVSLELVKKIKVF.

In its sample, this clone was seen a few times. The rearrangement links TRGV9 to TRGJ1 or TRGJ2. As TCRdb names no J gene, one was assigned here on the basis of a DNA match to germline. This CDR3 has 16 amino acids. V shed 2 bases and J 2 bases; nucleotides not matched to a gene: 12. Germline V gives CDR1 GITISATS, CDR2 ISYDGTV (reference sequence). The CDR3 bases are TGTGCCTTGTGGGAGGCCGCCCCCCCCTATTATTATAAGAAACTCTTT. This codes for CALWEAAPPYYYKKLF.

This clone was found many times. The mismatch at residue 6 between this DNA's translation and the TCRdb protein of a much larger clone likely reflects a read error; the protein shown is translated from the DNA. V is TRGV9 and J is TRGJ1 or TRGJ2. The J gene, not given by TCRdb, was assigned here from a germline match of the nucleotide sequence. The CDR3 spans 11 residues. Germline values: CDR1 GITISATS, CDR2 ISYDGTV (reference sequence). With 3 bases clipped from V and 10 bases from J, the junction kept 6 bases outside the gene matches. CDR3 in DNA: TGTGCCTTGTGGGAGCGAAGGAAGAAACTCTTT. As protein: CALWERRKKLF.

Of note for this clone: TCRdb has a much larger clone's protein, which differs at residue 3 from the translation of this DNA, likely because of a read error; what is shown is the protein translated from the DNA. This chain uses TRGV4 with TRGJ1 or TRGJ2. Since TCRdb gives no J gene, matching the DNA to germline was used here to assign it. CDR1 and CDR2 from the germline V gene are EGSTGY and YDSYTSSV. The CDR3 extends over 13 amino acids. The CDR3 loop reads CAAWDGTNYKKLF. The CDR3 bases are TGTGCCGCCTGGGATGGGACTAACTATAAGAAACTCTTT.

This clone was observed at least ten times. The chain has TRGV2 and TRGJ1 or TRGJ2. Germline values: CDR1 EGSNGY, CDR2 YDSYNSKV. Losses at the gene ends were 0 bases for V and 7 bases for J; bases not matched to a gene: 9. The CDR3 consists of 14 residues. DNA of the CDR3: TGTGCCACCTGGGACGGGGACCTAGGGTATAAGAAACTCTTT. Translating gives CATWDGDLGYKKLF.

This clone has at least ten counts. A read error likely explains this, since a far larger clone differs by one base. Other DNA variants within this sample encode the same CDR3. The chain employs TRGV9 and TRGJP. TCRdb lists no J gene, so it was determined here by aligning the DNA to germline. Germline lookup yields CDR1 GITISATS and CDR2 ISYDGTV (reference sequence). The CDR3 has 15 amino acids. CDR3 amino acids: CALWEDRLGKKIKVF. CDR3 nucleotide sequence: TGTGCCTTATGGGAGGATCGGTTGGGCAAAAAAATCAAGGTATTT.